This TCR beta chain appears in the sequencing data of a study of Graves' ophthalmopathy and Graves' hyperthyroidism. Orbital computed tomography, together with clinical symptoms, serum thyroxine, TRAb and thyroid ultrasound, was used for diagnosis. Trimming took 4 bases from V and 12 from J, leaving 21 bases between them. Germline V CDR1 and CDR2: LNHNV, YYDKDF (reference sequence). The CDR3 totals 14 residues. Researchers took RNA transcripts and amplified TCR beta CDR3 regions from them. HTBI primers were employed in first-round RT-PCR, then a second-round multiplex PCR followed. TCRdb ran MiXCR on the multiplex PCR reads and lists one entry per CDR3 protein. Among roughly 700,000 distinct CDR3 sequences listed, 40% were seen once.

This chain uses TRBV15 with TRBJ1-2; D is undetermined. Sequencing was performed on peripheral blood. The sequence was collected from an adult man with Graves' ophthalmopathy. The CDR3 DNA is TGTGCCACCAGCATCCCCGGGAAAGCCTCTGGAAACACCTTC. Translating gives CATSIPGKASGNTF.